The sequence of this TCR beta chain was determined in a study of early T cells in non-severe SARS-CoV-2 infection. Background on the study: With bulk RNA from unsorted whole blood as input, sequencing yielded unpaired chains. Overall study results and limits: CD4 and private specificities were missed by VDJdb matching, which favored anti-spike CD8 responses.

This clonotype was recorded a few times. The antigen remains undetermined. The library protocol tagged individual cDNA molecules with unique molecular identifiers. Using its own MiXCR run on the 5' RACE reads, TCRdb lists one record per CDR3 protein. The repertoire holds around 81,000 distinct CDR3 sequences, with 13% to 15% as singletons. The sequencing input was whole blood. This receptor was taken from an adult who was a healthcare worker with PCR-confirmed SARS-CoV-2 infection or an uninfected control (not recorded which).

The CDR3 reads CASRSVGENYGYTF. The CDR3 bases are TGTGCCAGCAGATCCGTGGGGGAAAACTATGGCTACACCTTC. The J gene is TRBJ1-2, the V gene TRBV6-2 or TRBV6-3; D may be TRBD1 (5 bases). Germline loops: CDR1 MNHEY, CDR2 SVGEGT. Trimming cost V 6 bases and J 2 bases, with 13 bases left between them. CDR3 length: 14 residues.